In its sample, the clone carrying this T cell receptor (beta chain) was seen a few times. The entry originates in a study of siplizumab effects on memory and regulatory T cells. Produced via immunoSEQ multiplex PCR; TCRdb's table is partial and in-frame only. The sample lists about 100,000 clones; about 91% were seen once. V shed 1 base, J shed 6 bases, and the junction held 3 bases outside the gene matches. Germline V gene sequence: CDR1 SGDLS, CDR2 YYNGEE. The CDR3 is 15 amino acids. Sequences were obtained from CD4+ T cells sorted from blood. J is TRBJ2-1 and V is TRBV9; 11 nucleotides agree with TRBD1. The TCR originated in a human donor in good health. The CDR3, as DNA: TGTGCCAGCAGCGTAACGGACAGGGGGCTCAATGAGCAGTTCTTC. This codes for CASSVTDRGLNEQFF.